The entry below gives a single T cell receptor beta chain sequence along with its context. Relative to its sample, this clone is large (0.1 to 1%). Its cognate antigen has yet to be identified. Per-base quality was not reported, and no clone a single base away is much larger than it. Cells were frozen in liquid nitrogen in DMSO/FBS as aliquots of about 500,000 cells, with a single aliquot from each fraction going to sequencing. Every one of the 30 patients in the study had endoscopy and a small intestinal biopsy. To release intraepithelial cells, biopsies were stirred for one hour at 37 degrees C in RPMI with EGTA, MgCl2 and 1% FBS. The Qiagen DNeasy blood extraction kit was used to extract genomic DNA from the frozen unsorted cell fractions. The germline V gene gives CDR1 as MNHEY and CDR2 as SVGAGI. The CDR3 has 15 amino acids, counting the end cysteine and phenylalanine. Of all the DNA, just the CDR3 is kept, 45 bases in frame from base 1. Cut back by 5 bases and 7 bases, the V and J ends lie 20 bases apart.

The protocol used for the library was the immunoSEQ multiplex PCR assay. The TR loci underwent multiplexed PCR amplification, with J gene segments targeted by reverse primers and V gene segments targeted by forward primers. Amplified CDR3 regions were sequenced on the Illumina HiSeq System. As for the authors' bioinformatics: Closely related reads were merged with a nearest-neighbour algorithm so that PCR and sequencing errors were removed and data were collapsed into unique sequences. Repertoires were summarised by clonality and by T cell density, defined as TR molecules per amount of genomic DNA input. Public TRs were defined as CDR3 amino acid sequences in at least 80% of unsorted samples, then tested for differential abundance between coeliac and control samples. Differences in clonality and density between disease groups were tested by Kruskal-Wallis tests, followed by Dunn post-tests. The clones in this table, taken by TCRdb from immuneACCESS, are in-frame only. Not every clone is retained; where verified, under half of the shortfall comes from an unresolved V gene, and the cause of the rest is unknown. That table supplies the V and J calls and clone size; D and trimming were determined from the DNA. The sample table contains some 4,000 clones; only one count was recorded for approximately 71% of them. The ten largest clones add up to over 8.5% of the sample.

The data originate from a study of coeliac disease (dated by TCRdb to between 2022 and 2023). About the study as a whole: Coeliac patients were classed as newly diagnosed active disease, refractory coeliac disease type I, or disease controlled by a gluten-free diet. The goal was to describe the TR repertoires of small intestinal T cells in active coeliac disease, in refractory type I coeliac disease, and in coeliac disease treated with a gluten-free diet. Samples from 26 to 30 subjects were successfully TRB sequenced, and these included more than 20 paired samples of bulk unsorted intraepithelial and lamina propria cells. A total of some 30 patients took part in the full study: some 22 had serologically confirmed coeliac disease and 8 were controls with non-small intestinal disorders. Because high-resolution HLA typing was not available, biased TRBV7-2 usage was queried as a proof of principle. Small intestinal lymphocyte fractions from coeliac and non-coeliac patients were analysed in the study using next-generation sequencing of rearranged TRB and TRG CDR3 regions.

Study-wide conclusions, independent of this receptor: The approach was considered by the authors to be unsuitable for unbiased detection of gliadin-specific T cells, as gliadin-specific T cells are scarce and rarely shared between patients. Lower clonality than in controls was observed in the TRB and TRG repertoires of active coeliac intraepithelial and lamina propria samples, suggesting that diverse T cells were recruited. High-purity fractions were not obtained when intraepithelial cells were separated from lamina propria cells, so cross-contamination between compartments was possible. TRB repertoires were found to be largely private, with most amino acid sequences unique to one sample, and no significant difference in V-gene usage was found between disease groups.

The chain links TRBV6-5 with TRBJ1-2; possibly the D gene is TRBD1, per 5 matching bases. The sequence came from a woman aged 18-29 years with active celiac disease. The sequenced material came from intraepithelial lymphocytes from the gut. Taken with the paper, the label for cell subset or site translates to: intraepithelial cell (IEC) fraction of small intestinal biopsy. CDR3 reads: CASSLGAPVDGGYTF. The DNA sequence is given as TGTGCCAGCAGTCTAGGGGCCCCCGTGGATGGTGGCTACACCTTC.